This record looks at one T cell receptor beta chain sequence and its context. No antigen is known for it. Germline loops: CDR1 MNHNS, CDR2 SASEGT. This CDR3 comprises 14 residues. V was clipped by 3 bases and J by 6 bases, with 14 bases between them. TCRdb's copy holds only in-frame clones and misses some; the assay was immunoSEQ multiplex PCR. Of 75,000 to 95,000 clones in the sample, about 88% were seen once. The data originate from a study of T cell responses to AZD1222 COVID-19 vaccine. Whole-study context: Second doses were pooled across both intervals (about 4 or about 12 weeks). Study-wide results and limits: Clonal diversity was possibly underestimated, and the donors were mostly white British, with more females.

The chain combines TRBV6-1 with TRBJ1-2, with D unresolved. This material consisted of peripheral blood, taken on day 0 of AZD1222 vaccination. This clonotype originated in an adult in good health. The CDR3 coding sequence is TGTGCCAGCAGTGAGAGACTACGGGTAGATGGCTACACCTTC. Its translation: CASSERLRVDGYTF.